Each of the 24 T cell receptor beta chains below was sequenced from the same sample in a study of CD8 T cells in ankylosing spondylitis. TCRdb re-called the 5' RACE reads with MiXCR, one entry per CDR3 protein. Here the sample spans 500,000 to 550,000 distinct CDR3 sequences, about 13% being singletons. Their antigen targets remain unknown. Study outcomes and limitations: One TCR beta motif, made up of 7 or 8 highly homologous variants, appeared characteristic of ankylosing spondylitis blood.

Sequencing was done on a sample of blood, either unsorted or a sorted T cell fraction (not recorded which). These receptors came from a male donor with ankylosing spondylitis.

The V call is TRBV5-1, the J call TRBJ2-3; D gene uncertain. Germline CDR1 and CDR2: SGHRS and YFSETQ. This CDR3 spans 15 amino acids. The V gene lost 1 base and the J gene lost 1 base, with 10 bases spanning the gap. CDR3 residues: CASSLWGMGTDTQYF. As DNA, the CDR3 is TGCGCCAGCAGCTTGTGGGGTATGGGCACAGATACGCAGTATTTT.

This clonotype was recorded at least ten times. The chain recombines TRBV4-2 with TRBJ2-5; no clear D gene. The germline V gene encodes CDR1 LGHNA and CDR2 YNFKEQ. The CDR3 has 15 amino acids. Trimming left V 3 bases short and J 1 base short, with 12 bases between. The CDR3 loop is CASSHERNSQETQYF. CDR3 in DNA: TGTGCCAGCAGCCATGAGAGGAACAGCCAAGAGACCCAGTACTTC.

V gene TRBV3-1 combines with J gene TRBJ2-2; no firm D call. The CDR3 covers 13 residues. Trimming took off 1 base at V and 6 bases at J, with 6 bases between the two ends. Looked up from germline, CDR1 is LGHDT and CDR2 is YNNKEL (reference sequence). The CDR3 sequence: CASSQGVAGELFF. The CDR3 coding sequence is TGTGCCAGCAGCCAAGGGGTGGCCGGGGAGCTGTTTTTT.

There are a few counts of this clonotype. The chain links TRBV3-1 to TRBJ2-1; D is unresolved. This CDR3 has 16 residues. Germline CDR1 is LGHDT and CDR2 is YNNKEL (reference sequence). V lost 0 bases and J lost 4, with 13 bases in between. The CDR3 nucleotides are TGTGCCAGCAGCCAAGATACAGTTGGGCTATACAATGAGCAGTTCTTC. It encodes CASSQDTVGLYNEQFF.

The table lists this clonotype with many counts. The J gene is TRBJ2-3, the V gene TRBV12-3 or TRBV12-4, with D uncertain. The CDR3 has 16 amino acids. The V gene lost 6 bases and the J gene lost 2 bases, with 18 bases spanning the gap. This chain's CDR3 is CASSTWGKGITDTQYF. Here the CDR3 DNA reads TGTGCCAGCAGCACTTGGGGAAAGGGAATCACAGATACGCAGTATTTT.

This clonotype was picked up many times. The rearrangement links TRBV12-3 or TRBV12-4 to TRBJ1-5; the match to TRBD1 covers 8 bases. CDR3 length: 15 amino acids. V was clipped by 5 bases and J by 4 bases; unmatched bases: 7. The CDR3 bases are TGTGCCAGCAGTACCCGGACAGGGATAAATCAGCCCCAGCATTTT. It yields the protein CASSTRTGINQPQHF.

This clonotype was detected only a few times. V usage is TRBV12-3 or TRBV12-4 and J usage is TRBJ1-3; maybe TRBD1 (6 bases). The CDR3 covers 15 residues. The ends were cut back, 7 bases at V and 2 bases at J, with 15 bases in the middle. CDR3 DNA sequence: TGTGCCAGCACCCCCTCGGGGGCTCCTGGAAACACCATATATTTT. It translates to CASTPSGAPGNTIYF.

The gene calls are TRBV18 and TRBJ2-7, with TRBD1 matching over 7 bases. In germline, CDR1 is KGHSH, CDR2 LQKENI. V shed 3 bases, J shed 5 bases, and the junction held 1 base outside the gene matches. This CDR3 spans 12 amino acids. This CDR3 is CASSPTGHEQYF. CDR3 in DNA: TGTGCCAGCTCACCGACAGGGCACGAGCAGTACTTC.

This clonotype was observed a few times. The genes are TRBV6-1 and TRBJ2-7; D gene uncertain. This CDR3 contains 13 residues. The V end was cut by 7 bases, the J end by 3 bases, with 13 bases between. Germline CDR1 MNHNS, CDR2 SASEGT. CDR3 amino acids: CASKSRLVYEQYV. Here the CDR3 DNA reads TGTGCCAGCAAGTCGAGACTGGTCTACGAGCAGTACGTC.

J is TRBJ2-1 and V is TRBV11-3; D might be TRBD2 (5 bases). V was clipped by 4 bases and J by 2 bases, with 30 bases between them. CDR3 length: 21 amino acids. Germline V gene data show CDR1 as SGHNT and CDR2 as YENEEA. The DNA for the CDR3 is TGTGCCAGCAGCTCGGCTGGGCGGCTAGCTCAAATTGGCCACCCCTACAATGAGCAGTTCTTC. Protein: CASSSAGRLAQIGHPYNEQFF.

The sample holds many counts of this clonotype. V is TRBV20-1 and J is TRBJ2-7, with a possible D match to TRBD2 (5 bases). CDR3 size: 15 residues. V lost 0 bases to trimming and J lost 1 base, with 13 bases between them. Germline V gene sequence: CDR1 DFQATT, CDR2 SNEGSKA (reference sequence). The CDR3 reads CSARDDTRKSYEQYF. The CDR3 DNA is TGCAGTGCTAGAGACGATACTAGAAAGTCCTACGAGCAGTACTTC.

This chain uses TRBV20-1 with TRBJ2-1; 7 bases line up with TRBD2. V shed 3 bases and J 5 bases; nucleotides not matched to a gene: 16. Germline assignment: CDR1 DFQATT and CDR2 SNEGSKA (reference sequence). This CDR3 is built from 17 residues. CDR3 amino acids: CSARPPGERGPHNEQFF. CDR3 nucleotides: TGCAGTGCTAGGCCCCCAGGAGAGCGGGGACCCCACAATGAGCAGTTCTTC.

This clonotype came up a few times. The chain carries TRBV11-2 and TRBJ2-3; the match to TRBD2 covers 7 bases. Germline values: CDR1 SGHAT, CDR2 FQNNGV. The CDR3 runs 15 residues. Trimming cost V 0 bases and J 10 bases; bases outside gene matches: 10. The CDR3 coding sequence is TGTGCCAGCAGCTTAGATCTGGAGCGGGCGGGGGCGCAGTATTTT. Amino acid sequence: CASSLDLERAGAQYF.

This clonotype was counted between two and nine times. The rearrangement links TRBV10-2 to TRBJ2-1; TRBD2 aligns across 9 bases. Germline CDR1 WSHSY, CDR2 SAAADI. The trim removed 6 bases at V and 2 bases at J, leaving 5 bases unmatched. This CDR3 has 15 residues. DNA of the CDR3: TGCGCCAGCAGGGTAGCGGGAGTCCCCTACAATGAGCAGTTCTTC. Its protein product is CASRVAGVPYNEQFF.

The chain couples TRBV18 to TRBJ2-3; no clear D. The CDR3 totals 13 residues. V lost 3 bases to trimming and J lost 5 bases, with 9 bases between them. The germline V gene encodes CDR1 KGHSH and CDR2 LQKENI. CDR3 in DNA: TGTGCCAGCTCACCTTTCATGGGAGATACGCAGTATTTT. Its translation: CASSPFMGDTQYF. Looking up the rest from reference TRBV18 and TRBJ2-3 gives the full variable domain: NAGVMQNPRHLVRRRGQEARLRCSPMKGHSHVYWYRQLPEEGLKFMVYLQKENIIDESGMPKERFSAEFPKEGPSILRIQQVVRGDSAAYFCASSPFMGDTQYFGPGTRLTVL.

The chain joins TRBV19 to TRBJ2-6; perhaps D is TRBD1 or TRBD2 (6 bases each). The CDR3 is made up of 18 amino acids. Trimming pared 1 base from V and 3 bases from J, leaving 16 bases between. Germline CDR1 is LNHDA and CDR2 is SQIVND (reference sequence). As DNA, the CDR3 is TGTGCCAGTAGTATAGGCGGCCGGGGGCACGGTGGGGCCAACGTCCTGACTTTC. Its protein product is CASSIGGRGHGGANVLTF.

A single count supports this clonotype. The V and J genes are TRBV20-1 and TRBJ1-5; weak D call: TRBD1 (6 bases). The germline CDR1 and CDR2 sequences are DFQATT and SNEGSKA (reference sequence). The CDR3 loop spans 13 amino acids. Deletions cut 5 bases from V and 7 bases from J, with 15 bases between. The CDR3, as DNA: TGCAGTGCTGAAACAGGGAGAAGACAGCCCCAGCATTTT. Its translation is CSAETGRRQPQHF.

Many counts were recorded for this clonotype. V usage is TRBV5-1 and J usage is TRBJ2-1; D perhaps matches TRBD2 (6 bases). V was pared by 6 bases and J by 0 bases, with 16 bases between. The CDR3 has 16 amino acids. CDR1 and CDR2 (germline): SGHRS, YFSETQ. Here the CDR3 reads CASTVKRASSYNEQFF. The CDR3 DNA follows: TGCGCCAGCACGGTAAAGCGGGCAAGCTCCTACAATGAGCAGTTCTTC.

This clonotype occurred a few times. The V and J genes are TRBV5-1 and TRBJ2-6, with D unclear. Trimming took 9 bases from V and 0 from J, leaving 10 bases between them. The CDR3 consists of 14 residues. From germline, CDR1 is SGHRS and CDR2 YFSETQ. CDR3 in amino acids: CATSGDSGANVLTF. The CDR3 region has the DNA TGCGCCACCTCCGGAGACTCTGGGGCCAACGTCCTGACTTTC.

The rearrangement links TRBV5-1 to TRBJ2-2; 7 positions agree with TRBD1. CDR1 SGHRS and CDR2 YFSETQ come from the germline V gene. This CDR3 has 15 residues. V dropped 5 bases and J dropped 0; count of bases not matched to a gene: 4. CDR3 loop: CASSTGTANTGELFF. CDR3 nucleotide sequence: TGCGCCAGCAGTACCGGGACAGCGAACACCGGGGAGCTGTTTTTT. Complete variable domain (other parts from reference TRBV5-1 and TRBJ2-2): KAGVTQTPRYLIKTRGQQVTLSCSPISGHRSVSWYQQTPGQGLQFLFEYFSETQRNKGNFPGRFSGRQFSNSRSEMNVSTLELGDSALYLCASSTGTANTGELFFGEGSRLTVL.

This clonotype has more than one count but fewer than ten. DNA for the CDR3: TGCAGCGGGGGGCTAGAAAATGAGCAGTTCTTC. Amino acids: CSGGLENEQFF. The rearrangement uses TRBV29-1 and TRBJ2-1; the D gene is possibly TRBD1 (6 bases). This CDR3 has 11 amino acids. Germline lookup yields CDR1 SQVTM and CDR2 ANQGSEA. Between the trimmed V and J ends, which lost 7 bases and 7 bases, there was a span of 11 bases.

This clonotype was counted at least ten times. The CDR3 sequence: CAWSVFLWRAGTGELFF. The CDR3 DNA reads TGTGCCTGGAGTGTATTTCTCTGGCGGGCAGGGACCGGGGAGCTGTTTTTT. The J gene is TRBJ2-2, the V gene TRBV30; the D call may be TRBD1 or TRBD2 (5 bases each). From germline, CDR1 is GTSNPN and CDR2 SVGIG (reference sequence). The CDR3 length is 17 residues. Trimming pared 0 bases from V and 5 bases from J, leaving 19 bases between.

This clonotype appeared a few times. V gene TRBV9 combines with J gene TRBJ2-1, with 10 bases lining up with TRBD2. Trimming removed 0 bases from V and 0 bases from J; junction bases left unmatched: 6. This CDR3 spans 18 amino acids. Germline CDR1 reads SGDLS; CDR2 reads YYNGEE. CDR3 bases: TGTGCCAGCAGCGTAGGTCTAGCGGGAGTCAGCTCCTACAATGAGCAGTTCTTC. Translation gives CASSVGLAGVSSYNEQFF. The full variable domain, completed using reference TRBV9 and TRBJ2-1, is DSGVTQTPKHLITATGQRVTLRCSPRSGDLSVYWYQQSLDQGLQFLIQYYNGEERAKGNILERFSAQQFPDLHSELNLSSLELGDSALYFCASSVGLAGVSSYNEQFFGPGTRLTVL.

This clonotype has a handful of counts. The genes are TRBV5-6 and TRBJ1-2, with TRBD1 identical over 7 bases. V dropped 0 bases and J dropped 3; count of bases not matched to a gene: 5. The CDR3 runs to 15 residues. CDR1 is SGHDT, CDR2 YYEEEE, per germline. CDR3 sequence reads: CASSLEGATYYGYTF. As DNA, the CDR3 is TGTGCCAGCAGCTTGGAGGGGGCGACCTACTATGGCTACACCTTC.